The rows below give T cell receptor beta chains drawn from one sample of a study of blood T cell repertoires in COVID-19. The table came from immunoSEQ multiplex PCR; TCRdb's copy has only in-frame clones and leaves some out. The table has some 46,000 clones, around 90% seen once; the top ten hold approximately 8.4%. Source material: peripheral blood. The source is a man aged 50-59 years with acute or convalescent COVID-19. CDR3s leave out the opening cysteine and the closing phenylalanine or tryptophan. The order of the fields is V gene, clone size, CDR3 protein. A row's size may be missing; if present it is once, few, many or a size class.

v_call: TRBV5-1
clone_size: -
cdr3_aa: ASSFGETQY

v_call: TRBV19
clone_size: -
cdr3_aa: ASWDRQGGQPQH

v_call: TRBV9
clone_size: -
cdr3_aa: ASSARLAGGNEQF

v_call: TRBV6-5
clone_size: -
cdr3_aa: ASRGGGVMNTEAF

v_call: TRBV11-1
clone_size: once
cdr3_aa: ASSRGGSGANVLT

v_call: TRBV28
clone_size: -
cdr3_aa: ASSDRLNEQF

v_call: TRBV19
clone_size: -
cdr3_aa: ASRRPGGRDVESPPF

v_call: TRBV7-8
clone_size: -
cdr3_aa: ASSLPPEGRWETQY

v_call: TRBV10-3
clone_size: -
cdr3_aa: AIKGEGLNEAF

v_call: TRBV5-1
clone_size: -
cdr3_aa: ASSSSSGQGAGAF

v_call: TRBV29-1
clone_size: -
cdr3_aa: SVSLEGDSPLH

v_call: TRBV28
clone_size: -
cdr3_aa: ASSSTAGGPYEQF

v_call: TRBV19
clone_size: -
cdr3_aa: ASSRGSGGNQPQH

v_call: TRBV18
clone_size: -
cdr3_aa: ASSPLSRGDTEAF

v_call: TRBV20-1
clone_size: once
cdr3_aa: SASRWDRGYEQY

v_call: TRBV5-4
clone_size: -
cdr3_aa: ASSLDLGLAGPDEQF

v_call: TRBV5-1
clone_size: -
cdr3_aa: ASSLAGTGADTQY

v_call: TRBV5-8
clone_size: once
cdr3_aa: ASSLRGTGYQETQY

v_call: TRBV5-1
clone_size: few
cdr3_aa: ASSLATEQY

v_call: TRBV28
clone_size: once
cdr3_aa: ASSRGTSRGEQF

v_call: TRBV6-1
clone_size: -
cdr3_aa: ASSESPGLFGYT

v_call: TRBV27
clone_size: -
cdr3_aa: ASSFRRTSAYNEQF